This T cell receptor (beta chain) stems from a study of siplizumab effects on memory and regulatory T cells. Regarding the study as a whole: Memory cells seemed less diverse than naive T cells, which seemed major alloresponse contributors. Significant reduction of alloreactive sequences traceable to unstimulated CD4+ memory cells was observed with siplizumab.

With respect to this clone: The antigen is unknown.

With V trimmed by 7 bases and J by 5 bases, 13 bases remained unmatched. Germline V gene lookup returns CDR1 SQVTM and CDR2 ANQGSEA. The CDR3 has 14 amino acids. Profiled with immunoSEQ multiplex PCR; TCRdb holds only in-frame clones, not every one. The top ten hold about 2.4% of the sample, which has more than 85,000 clones, 75% to 95% seen once. The clonotype originates from a human donor in good health. Some clones in this sample may be carry-over from other donors' samples. This rearrangement joins TRBV29-1 to TRBJ2-5, with 7 bases that match TRBD2. The sample taken for sequencing was CD4+ T cells sorted from blood. The CDR3 region has the DNA TGCAGCGCCTTATCTCGGGAGGTTTTGGAGACCCAGTACTTC. The encoded protein is CSALSREVLETQYF.